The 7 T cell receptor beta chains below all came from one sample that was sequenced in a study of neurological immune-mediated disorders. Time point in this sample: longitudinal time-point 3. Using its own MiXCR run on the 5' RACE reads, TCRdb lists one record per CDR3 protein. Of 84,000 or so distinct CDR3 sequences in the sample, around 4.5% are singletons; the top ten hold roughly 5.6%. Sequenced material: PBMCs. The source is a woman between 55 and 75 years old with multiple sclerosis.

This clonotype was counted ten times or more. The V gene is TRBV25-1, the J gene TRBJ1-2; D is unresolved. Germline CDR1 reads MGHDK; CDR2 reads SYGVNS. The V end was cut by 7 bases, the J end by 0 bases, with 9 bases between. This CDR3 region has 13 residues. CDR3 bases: TGTGCCAGCAACCACGAGTCTAACTATGGCTACACCTTC. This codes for CASNHESNYGYTF.

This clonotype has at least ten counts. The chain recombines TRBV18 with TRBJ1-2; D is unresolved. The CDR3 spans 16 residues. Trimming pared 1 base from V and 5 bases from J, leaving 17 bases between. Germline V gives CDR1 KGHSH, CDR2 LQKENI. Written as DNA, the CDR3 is TGTGCCAGCTCACCACGCCGGGAGGCAGAGGGATATGGCTACACCTTC. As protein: CASSPRREAEGYGYTF.

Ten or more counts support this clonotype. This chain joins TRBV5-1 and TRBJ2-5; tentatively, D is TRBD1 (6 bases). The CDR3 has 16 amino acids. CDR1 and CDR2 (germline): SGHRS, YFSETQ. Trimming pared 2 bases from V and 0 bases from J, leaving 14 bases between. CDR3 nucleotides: TGCGCCAGCAGCTTAGACGGGACACCGTACCAAGAGACCCAGTACTTC. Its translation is CASSLDGTPYQETQYF.

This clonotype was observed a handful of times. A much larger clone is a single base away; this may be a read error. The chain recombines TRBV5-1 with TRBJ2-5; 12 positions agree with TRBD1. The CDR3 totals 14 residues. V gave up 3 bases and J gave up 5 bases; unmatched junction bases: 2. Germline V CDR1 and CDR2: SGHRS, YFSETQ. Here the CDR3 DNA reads TGCGCCAGCAGCTCGGGACAGGGGGCGGAGACCCAGTACTTC. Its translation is CASSSGQGAETQYF.

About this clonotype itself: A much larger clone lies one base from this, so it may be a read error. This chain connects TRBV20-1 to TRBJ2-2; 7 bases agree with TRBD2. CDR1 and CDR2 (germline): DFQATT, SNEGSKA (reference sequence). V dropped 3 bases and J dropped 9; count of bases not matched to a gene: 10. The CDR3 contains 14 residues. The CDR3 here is CSASLQGGTRELFF. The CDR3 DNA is TGCAGTGCTAGTCTCCAGGGAGGGACCAGGGAGCTGTTTTTT.

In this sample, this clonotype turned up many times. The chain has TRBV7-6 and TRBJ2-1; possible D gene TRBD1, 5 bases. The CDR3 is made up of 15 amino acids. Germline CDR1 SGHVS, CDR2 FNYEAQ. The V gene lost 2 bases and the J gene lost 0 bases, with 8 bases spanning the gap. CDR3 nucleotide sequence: TGTGCCAGCAGCTTAAGGACAAACTCCTACAATGAGCAGTTCTTC. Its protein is CASSLRTNSYNEQFF.

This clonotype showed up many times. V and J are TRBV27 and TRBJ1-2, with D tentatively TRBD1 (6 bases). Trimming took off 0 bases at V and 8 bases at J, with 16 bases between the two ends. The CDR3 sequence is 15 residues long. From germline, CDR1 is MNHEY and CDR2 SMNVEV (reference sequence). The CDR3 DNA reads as TGTGCCAGCAGTTTATCGGAGGGGGTGATCCGCGGCTACACCTTC. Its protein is CASSLSEGVIRGYTF.